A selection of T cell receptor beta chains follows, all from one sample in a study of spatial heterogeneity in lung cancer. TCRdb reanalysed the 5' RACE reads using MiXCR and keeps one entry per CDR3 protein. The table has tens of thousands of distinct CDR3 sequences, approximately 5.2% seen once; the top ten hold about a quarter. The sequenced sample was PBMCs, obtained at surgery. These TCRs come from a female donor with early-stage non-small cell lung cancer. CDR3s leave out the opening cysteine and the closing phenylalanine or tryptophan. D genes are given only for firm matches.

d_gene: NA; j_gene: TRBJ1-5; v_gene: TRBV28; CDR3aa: ASSWEIWGLGNQPQH
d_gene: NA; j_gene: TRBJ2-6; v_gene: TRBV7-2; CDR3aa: ASSLLAANVLT
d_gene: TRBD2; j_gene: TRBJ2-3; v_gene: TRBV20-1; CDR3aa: SARMPGLAGNY
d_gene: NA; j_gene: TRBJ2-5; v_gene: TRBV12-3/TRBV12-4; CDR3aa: ASTYEGTAQETQY
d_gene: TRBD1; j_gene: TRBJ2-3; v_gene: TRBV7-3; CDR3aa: ASSLTGGADTQY
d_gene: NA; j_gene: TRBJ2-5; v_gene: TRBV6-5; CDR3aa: ASSFRGPQETQY
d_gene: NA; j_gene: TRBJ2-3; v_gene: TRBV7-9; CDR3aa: ASSPDGGVIWDTQY
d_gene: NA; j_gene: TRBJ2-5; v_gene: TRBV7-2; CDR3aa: ASSGVLYGRGTQY
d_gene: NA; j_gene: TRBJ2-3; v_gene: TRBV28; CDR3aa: ASGITDTQY
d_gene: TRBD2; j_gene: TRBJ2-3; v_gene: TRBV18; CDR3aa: ASSPVFLAGGTDTQY
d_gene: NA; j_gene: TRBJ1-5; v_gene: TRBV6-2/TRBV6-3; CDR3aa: ASSYGLAGQH
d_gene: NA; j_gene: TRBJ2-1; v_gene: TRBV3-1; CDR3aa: ASSTSGHGWEDEQF
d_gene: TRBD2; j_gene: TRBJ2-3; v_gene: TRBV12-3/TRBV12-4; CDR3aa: ASRRTSVLDTQY
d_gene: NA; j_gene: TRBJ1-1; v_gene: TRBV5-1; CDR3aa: ASSLEADTEAF
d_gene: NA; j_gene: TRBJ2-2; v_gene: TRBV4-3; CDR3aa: ASSQDQVVWTGELF
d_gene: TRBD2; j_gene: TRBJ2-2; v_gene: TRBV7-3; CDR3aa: ASSWSGGSTGELF
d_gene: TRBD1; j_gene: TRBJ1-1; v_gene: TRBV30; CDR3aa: AWTRGTEAF
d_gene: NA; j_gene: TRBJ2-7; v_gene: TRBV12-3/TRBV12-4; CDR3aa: ASSSQSPAYEQY
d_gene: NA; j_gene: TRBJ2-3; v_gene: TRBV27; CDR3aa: ASSLRQVPNVNTQY
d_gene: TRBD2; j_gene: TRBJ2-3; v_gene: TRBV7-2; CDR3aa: ASSLVSGGRSDTQY
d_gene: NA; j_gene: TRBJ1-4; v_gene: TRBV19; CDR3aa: ASSIALASTNEKLF
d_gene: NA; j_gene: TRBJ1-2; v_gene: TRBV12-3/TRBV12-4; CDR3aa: ASSFSMGGYT
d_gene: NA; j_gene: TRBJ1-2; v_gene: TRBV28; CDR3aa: ASSPSQGIYGYT
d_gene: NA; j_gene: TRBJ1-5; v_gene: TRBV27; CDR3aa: ASSARVGGNQPQH
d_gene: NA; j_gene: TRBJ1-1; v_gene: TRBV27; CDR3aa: ASSRSGGGTEAF
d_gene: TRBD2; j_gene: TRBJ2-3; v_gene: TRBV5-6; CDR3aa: ASRFGLAGSTDTQY
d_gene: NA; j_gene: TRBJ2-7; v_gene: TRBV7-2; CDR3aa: ASSSNYEQY
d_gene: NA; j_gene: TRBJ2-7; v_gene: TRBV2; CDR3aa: ASSDDMDYEQY
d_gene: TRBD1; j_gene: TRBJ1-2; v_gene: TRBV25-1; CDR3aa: ASSTLTGFYGYT
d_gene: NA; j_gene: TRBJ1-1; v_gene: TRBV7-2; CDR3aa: ASSPRRSGGLDTEAF
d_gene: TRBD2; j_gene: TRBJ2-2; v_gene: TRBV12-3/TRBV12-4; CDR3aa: ASISSGGVTGELF
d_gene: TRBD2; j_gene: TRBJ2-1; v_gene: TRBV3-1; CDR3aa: ASSPWTSGGAKDGEQF
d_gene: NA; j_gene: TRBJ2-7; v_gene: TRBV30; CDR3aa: AWSVPGTASYEQY
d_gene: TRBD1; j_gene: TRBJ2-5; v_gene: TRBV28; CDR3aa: ASSLGQGWETQY
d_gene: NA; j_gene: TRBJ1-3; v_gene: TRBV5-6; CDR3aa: ASSLEGNSGNTIY
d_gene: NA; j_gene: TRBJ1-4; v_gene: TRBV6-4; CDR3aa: ASSTPCVDEKLF
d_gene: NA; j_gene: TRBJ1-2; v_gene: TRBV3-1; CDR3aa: ASSQFPSYGYT
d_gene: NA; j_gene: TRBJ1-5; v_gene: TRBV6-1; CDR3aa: ASRATGLNQPQH
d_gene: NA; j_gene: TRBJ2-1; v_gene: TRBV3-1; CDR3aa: ASSYDVGNEQF
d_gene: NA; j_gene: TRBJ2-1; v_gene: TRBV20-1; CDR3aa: SATGIDNEQF
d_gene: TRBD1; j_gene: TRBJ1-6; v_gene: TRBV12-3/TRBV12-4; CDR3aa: ASGMGGGAGSPLH
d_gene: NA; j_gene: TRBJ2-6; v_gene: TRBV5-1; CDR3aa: ASSLGGSSSGANVLT
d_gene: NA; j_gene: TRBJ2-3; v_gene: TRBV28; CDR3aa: ASSPGGQGTTQY
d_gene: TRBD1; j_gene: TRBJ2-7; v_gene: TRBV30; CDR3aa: AWSIGTGRSEQY
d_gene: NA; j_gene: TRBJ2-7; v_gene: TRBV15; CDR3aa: ATSRDPPGQQSLRGAEQY
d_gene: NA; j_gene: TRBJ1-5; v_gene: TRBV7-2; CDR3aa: ASSLGQANQPQH
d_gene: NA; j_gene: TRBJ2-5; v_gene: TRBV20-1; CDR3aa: SAPGSAETQY
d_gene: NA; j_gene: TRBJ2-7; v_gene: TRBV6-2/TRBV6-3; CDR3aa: ASRGREQY
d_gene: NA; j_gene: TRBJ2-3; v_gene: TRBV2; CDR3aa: ASSEGGETQY
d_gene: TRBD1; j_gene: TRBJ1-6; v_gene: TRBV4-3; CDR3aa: ASSQDSPDRGVLSPLH
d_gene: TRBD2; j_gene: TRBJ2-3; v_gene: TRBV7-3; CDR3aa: ASSLTPPGLAGVQLQY
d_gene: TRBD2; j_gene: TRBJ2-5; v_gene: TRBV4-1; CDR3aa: ASSQGLAGGQGETQY
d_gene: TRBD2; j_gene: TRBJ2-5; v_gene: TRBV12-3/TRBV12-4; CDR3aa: ASSLGLAGGLWETQY
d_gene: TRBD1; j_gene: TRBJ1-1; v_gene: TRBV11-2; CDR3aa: ASSRDRLTMNTEAF